This T cell receptor beta chain was found in a study of T cells in Graves' hyperthyroidism and ophthalmopathy. For the study at large: Peripheral blood was taken when the disease was first diagnosed, before any treatment began.

Of note for this clonotype: This may be a read error, as it is one base from a much larger clone.

Patients were excluded for uncontrolled infection, other autoimmune disease, pregnancy or lactation. RNA transcripts gave rise to amplified TCR beta CDR3 regions. Initially, a first-round RT-PCR of the TCR CDR3 employed the HTBI primer set. TCRdb passed the multiplex PCR reads through MiXCR, listing each CDR3 protein once. The data show around 300,000 distinct CDR3 sequences, around 20% seen once. This CDR3 has 17 amino acids. Germline V CDR1 and CDR2: KGHDR, SFDVKD. The V end was cut by 4 bases, the J end by 4 bases, with 22 bases between. The TCR comes from a man between 25 and 39 years old with Graves' ophthalmopathy. V and J are TRBV24-1 and TRBJ2-7; D perhaps matches TRBD2 (5 bases). Sequencing was done on a sample of blood. The CDR3 coding sequence is TGTGCCACCAGTGACCCCGACGGAGGAGAGGGTTTATACGAGCAGTACTTC. This sequence encodes CATSDPDGGEGLYEQYF.